These 10 T cell receptor beta chains originate from one sample sequenced in a study of cytomegalovirus exposure and HLA in healthy donors. PCR employed 60 Vbeta and 13 Jbeta primers. Clones were read by immunoSEQ multiplex PCR, and TCRdb kept only the in-frame ones, dropping some. This table holds approximately 190,000 clones, 80% to 85% found once. The sequenced sample was PBMCs. The receptor set was obtained from a woman aged 18-29 years in good health and CMV-seropositive.

The chain combines TRBV9 with TRBJ1-1; possible D gene TRBD1, 6 bases. Germline CDR1 reads SGDLS; CDR2 reads YYNGEE. The CDR3 runs to 15 residues. V dropped 0 bases and J dropped 5 bases, with 14 bases sitting between them. The CDR3 DNA follows: TGTGCCAGCAGCGTAGACCCAGGGGTTTGGACTGAAGCTTTCTTT. Translated: CASSVDPGVWTEAFF.

V usage is TRBV6-5 and J usage is TRBJ2-6, with D perhaps matching TRBD1 (5 bases). The CDR3 consists of 15 residues. Germline values: CDR1 MNHEY, CDR2 SVGAGI. Trimming took off 5 bases at V and 4 bases at J, with 12 bases between the two ends. The CDR3 is CASSTQGSGANVLTF. DNA for the CDR3: TGTGCCAGCAGTACCCAGGGCTCAGGGGCCAACGTCCTGACTTTC.

V usage is TRBV25-1 and J usage is TRBJ2-1; 12 bases match TRBD2. CDR3 length: 16 residues. Trimming took 3 bases from V and 7 from J; bases not matched to a gene: 7. Per germline, CDR1 MGHDK and CDR2 SYGVNS. The CDR3 DNA follows: TGTGCCAGCAGTGACTCGACTAGCGGGGGCCCTAATGAGCAGTTCTTC. Its translation: CASSDSTSGGPNEQFF.

The V call is TRBV27, the J call TRBJ1-4, with a weak D call TRBD1 (6 bases). The germline V gene encodes CDR1 MNHEY and CDR2 SMNVEV (reference sequence). The CDR3 extends over 14 amino acids. Trimming stripped 6 bases from V and 8 bases from J, with 16 bases between. The CDR3 nucleotides read TGTGCCAGCAGGCCCGGGGGGGCGAGGGAAAAACTGTTTTTT. It specifies CASRPGGAREKLFF.

This chain links TRBV10-2 with TRBJ2-7, with 9 bases identical to TRBD1. The ends lost 3 bases at V and 7 bases at J; junction bases unmatched: 4. CDR1 WSHSY and CDR2 SAAADI come from the germline V gene. The CDR3 consists of 13 residues. The CDR3 DNA reads TGCGCCAGCAGTGAACAGGGGGCGCCAGAGCAGTACTTC. Translating gives CASSEQGAPEQYF.

The chain links TRBV28 to TRBJ1-4; the D gene is possibly TRBD1 (5 bases). The CDR3 loop spans 14 amino acids. The germline gives CDR1 MDHEN, CDR2 SYDVKM. Trimming pared 4 bases from V and 6 bases from J, leaving 12 bases between. The CDR3 sequence: CASSSPWGDEKLFF. CDR3 in DNA: TGTGCCAGCAGTTCCCCCTGGGGCGATGAAAAACTGTTTTTT.

The chain combines TRBV4-1 with TRBJ1-6, with a tentative D call TRBD1 (5 bases). The CDR3 spans 16 residues. CDR1 is MGHRA and CDR2 is YSYEKL in the germline V gene. V was clipped by 0 bases and J by 0 bases, with 6 bases between them. The CDR3 protein is CASSQDRASYNSPLHF. The CDR3 bases are TGCGCCAGCAGCCAAGACAGGGCCTCCTATAATTCACCCCTCCACTTT.

This clone was observed once. The chain couples TRBV23-1 to TRBJ2-5, with TRBD1 identical over 7 bases. TRBV23-1 is flagged as an ORF with uncertain function. Losses at the gene ends were 10 bases for V and 0 bases for J; bases not matched to a gene: 11. The CDR3 length is 15 residues. CDR3 nucleotide sequence: TGCGCCACCAAACACCACGACAGGGACCAAGAGACCCAGTACTTC. It codes for CATKHHDRDQETQYF.

The CDR3 bases are TGTGCCAGCAGCTCGCTCTGGACAGGAAAGCACACTGAAGCTTTCTTT. Translated: CASSSLWTGKHTEAFF. This chain links TRBV11-2 with TRBJ1-1; 7 nucleotides agree with TRBD1. Germline V gives CDR1 SGHAT, CDR2 FQNNGV. The CDR3 spans 16 residues. The ends lost 4 bases at V and 3 bases at J; junction bases unmatched: 11.

The chain carries TRBV2 and TRBJ1-1, with D tentatively TRBD1 (5 bases). The ends were cut back, 0 bases at V and 0 bases at J, with 11 bases in the middle. Germline CDR1 and CDR2: SNHLY and FYNNEI. The CDR3 is made up of 16 amino acids. CDR3 amino acids: CASSEAGNRMNTEAFF. DNA of the CDR3: TGTGCCAGCAGTGAAGCAGGCAACAGGATGAACACTGAAGCTTTCTTT.